This record covers a single TCR beta chain. The source of the sample is a study of blood T cell repertoires in COVID-19. Original data processing: Reference gene primer amplification gave estimated nucleated cell counts. Profiled with immunoSEQ multiplex PCR; TCRdb holds only in-frame clones, not every one. D and trimming were read from the DNA, whereas the V and J calls and clone size are those reported in that table. This sample has roughly 250,000 clones, with approximately 85% found just once. Per germline, CDR1 SGHNT and CDR2 YYREEE (reference sequence). V lost 0 bases and J lost 4; bases outside the gene matches: 6. The CDR3 sequence is 15 residues long.

This receptor was obtained from a woman aged 55-70 years with active or convalescent COVID-19. V gene TRBV5-4 combines with J gene TRBJ1-2, with 7 bases fitting TRBD1. Sample: peripheral blood. The CDR3 DNA reads TGTGCCAGCAGCTTGGGTTCGGGACAGAGCTATGGCTACACCTTC. It is translated as CASSLGSGQSYGYTF.